The 28 T cell receptor beta chains below come from one sample, sequenced in a study of CD4 T cells in relation to SARS-CoV-2 and coronaviruses. Their antigens remain unidentified. CD4+ T cells from unexposed donors were obtained before the COVID-19 pandemic (2011-2018). After about ten days of culture, CD4+ T cells were isolated. Method: immunoSEQ multiplex PCR; TCRdb's copy keeps in-frame clones and lacks some. Seen here are around 28,000 clones, about 70% observed once, and the top ten hold around 25%. The material sequenced was CD4+ T cells from PBMCs, cultured in vitro. These receptors came from a human donor in good health.

This clone has only one observation. V gene TRBV5-6 combines with J gene TRBJ1-2; D gene uncertain. Per the germline V gene, CDR1 is SGHDT and CDR2 is YYEEEE. V lost 6 bases and J lost 8, with 11 bases in between. The CDR3 has 11 amino acids. In DNA, the CDR3 is TGTGCCAGCACAATCGGGGTCGGCTACACCTTC. Its protein is CASTIGVGYTF.

This clone was recorded only once. This chain links TRBV12-3 or TRBV12-4 with TRBJ2-3; D gene unclear. The V end was cut by 6 bases, the J end by 7 bases, with 8 bases between. This CDR3 contains 11 residues. CDR3 sequence: CASSLGYTQYF. CDR3 DNA sequence: TGTGCCAGCAGCCTTGGTTATACGCAGTATTTT.

The rearrangement links TRBV6-5 to TRBJ2-7; the D gene is possibly TRBD2 (6 bases). Looked up from germline, CDR1 is MNHEY and CDR2 is SVGAGI. Deletions cut 0 bases from V and 1 base from J, with 13 bases between. The CDR3 has 16 residues. In DNA form, the CDR3 reads TGTGCCAGCAGTTACTCGAGTGGGGCGGGGTCCTACGAGCAGTACTTC. This codes for CASSYSSGAGSYEQYF.

This chain connects TRBV3-1 (or the pseudogene TRBV3-2) to TRBJ2-7; 7 nucleotides agree with TRBD2. The CDR3 extends over 15 amino acids. Germline-derived CDR1 and CDR2 are LGHDT and YNNKEL (reference sequence). V was pared by 4 bases and J by 1 base, with 7 bases of the junction left unmatched. The CDR3 nucleotides are TGTGCCAGCAGCCGAGGGTCTAGCGGTTCCTACGAGCAGTACTTC. Translation: CASSRGSSGSYEQYF.

V and J are TRBV12-3 or TRBV12-4 and TRBJ2-3; D call uncertain. This CDR3 comprises 11 residues. The V end lost 7 bases, the J end lost 5 bases, and 7 bases lay between the germline ends. CDR3 region: CASKLGDTQYF. The CDR3 bases are TGTGCCAGCAAGCTGGGAGATACGCAGTATTTT.

This chain connects TRBV4-2 to TRBJ2-7; D gene uncertain. Between the trimmed V and J ends, which lost 0 bases and 1 base, there was a span of 13 bases. The CDR3 runs 16 residues. CDR1 LGHNA and CDR2 YNFKEQ come from the germline V gene. The CDR3 here is CASSQEWPSGSYEQYF. The CDR3 region has the DNA TGTGCCAGCAGCCAAGAATGGCCGAGTGGTTCCTACGAGCAGTACTTC.

There are a few counts of this clone. The gene calls are TRBV13 and TRBJ1-3; tentative D call: TRBD1 (6 bases). The CDR3 totals 16 residues. Germline V gives CDR1 PRHDT, CDR2 FYEKMQ (reference sequence). Trimming cost V 3 bases and J 2 bases, with 14 bases left between them. The CDR3 is CASSFGGGGAGNTIYF. CDR3 nucleotides: TGTGCCAGCAGCTTTGGGGGCGGGGGCGCTGGAAACACCATATATTTT.

This clone was seen only a few times. This chain links TRBV3-1 (or the pseudogene TRBV3-2) with TRBJ1-1; D ambiguous. CDR3 length: 12 residues. Germline assignment: CDR1 LGHDT and CDR2 YNNKEL (reference sequence). Trimming removed 2 bases at V and 7 bases at J, with 8 bases between. This chain's CDR3 is CASSQSKLEAFF. The CDR3 bases are TGTGCCAGCAGCCAAAGTAAACTTGAAGCTTTCTTT.

V gene TRBV19 combines with J gene TRBJ1-6; 7 bases match TRBD1. CDR3 length equals 15 residues. Trimming cost V 6 bases and J 6 bases; bases outside gene matches: 8. Germline CDR1 and CDR2: LNHDA and SQIVND (reference sequence). The CDR3 DNA reads as TGTGCCAGTAGCCCCCCAGGGGGACTTAATTCACCCCTCCACTTT. Residues: CASSPPGGLNSPLHF.

This clone has just a few counts. The chain is built from TRBV7-9 and TRBJ2-5, with D possibly TRBD2 on 6 matching bases. Trimming left V 5 bases short and J 2 bases short, with 12 bases between. CDR1 is SEHNR and CDR2 is FQNEAQ in the germline V gene (reference sequence). This CDR3 region has 14 residues. The DNA of the CDR3 is TGTGCCAGCAGCCCCAGGAGGGTTCAAGAGACCCAGTACTTC. This translates into CASSPRRVQETQYF.

V and J are TRBV4-2 and TRBJ1-2, with 10 bases matching TRBD1. Germline V gene sequence: CDR1 LGHNA, CDR2 YNFKEQ. The ends lost 0 bases at V and 7 bases at J; junction bases unmatched: 11. The CDR3 spans 17 residues. CDR3 in amino acids: CASSQDLARQGAGGYTF. DNA for the CDR3: TGTGCCAGCAGCCAAGATTTGGCCCGACAGGGGGCCGGTGGCTACACCTTC.

The chain uses TRBV6-4 and TRBJ2-7, with 8 nucleotides matching TRBD2. Germline V gene lookup returns CDR1 MRHNA and CDR2 SNTAGT. The V and J ends lost 2 bases and 8 bases, in that order; junction bases with no gene match: 5. This CDR3 contains 13 residues. The CDR3 reads CASSDTGGGKQYF. CDR3 sequence (DNA): TGTGCCAGCAGTGACACCGGGGGGGGCAAGCAGTACTTC.

The chain carries TRBV7-3 and TRBJ1-1; D possibly corresponds to TRBD1 (5 bases). Germline V gene lookup returns CDR1 SGHTA and CDR2 FQGTGA. The V end was cut by 1 base, the J end by 0 bases, with 9 bases between. The CDR3 has 15 amino acids. CDR3 in DNA: TGTGCCAGCAGCTTAATGCCAGGGCTGAACACTGAAGCTTTCTTT. Translation: CASSLMPGLNTEAFF.

CDR3 nucleotides: TGTGCCAGCAGTGAAATGAGAGGGAACACCGGGGAGCTGTTTTTT. Its protein product is CASSEMRGNTGELFF. The chain couples TRBV6-1 to TRBJ2-2; D is uncertain. The germline CDR1 and CDR2 sequences are MNHNS and SASEGT. The CDR3 contains 15 residues. Trimming stripped 2 bases from V and 1 base from J, with 8 bases between.

The chain employs TRBV3-1 (or the pseudogene TRBV3-2) and TRBJ2-7; D is unclear. V was trimmed by 4 bases and J by 0 bases, leaving 13 bases between them. The length of the CDR3 is 15 residues. Per the germline V gene, CDR1 is LGHDT and CDR2 is YNNKEL (reference sequence). The CDR3 is CASSREMAPSYEQYF. As DNA, the CDR3 is TGTGCCAGCAGCCGCGAGATGGCACCCTCCTACGAGCAGTACTTC.

The gene calls are TRBV19 and TRBJ2-3; no clear D. Germline CDR1 reads LNHDA; CDR2 reads SQIVND (reference sequence). There are 13 residues in the CDR3. V was cut by 3 bases and J by 2 bases, with 6 bases left in between. CDR3 loop: CASSIGDTDTQYF. The CDR3 DNA sequence: TGTGCCAGTAGTATTGGTGACACAGATACGCAGTATTTT.

In its sample, this clone was seen a few times. The chain recombines TRBV6-2 or TRBV6-3 with TRBJ1-6, with 8 bases lining up with TRBD1. Per germline, CDR1 MNHEY and CDR2 SVGEGT. The trim removed 5 bases at V and 6 bases at J, leaving 9 bases unmatched. The CDR3 spans 16 residues. As DNA, the CDR3 is TGTGCCAGCAGTAGGGGACAGGAGCGGTTTAATTCACCCCTCCACTTT. Translated, it gives CASSRGQERFNSPLHF.

The chain employs TRBV3-1 (or the pseudogene TRBV3-2) and TRBJ2-1; no clear D. This CDR3 has 14 amino acids. Germline V CDR1 and CDR2: LGHDT, YNNKEL (reference sequence). V gave up 1 base and J gave up 2 bases, with 6 bases separating them. Here the CDR3 reads CASSQARAYNEQFF. As DNA, the CDR3 is TGTGCCAGCAGCCAAGCTCGGGCCTACAATGAGCAGTTCTTC.

The chain links TRBV7-8 to TRBJ1-1; D may be TRBD1 (5 bases). Between the trimmed V and J ends, which lost 3 bases and 4 bases, there was a span of 18 bases. This CDR3 is 16 amino acids long. CDR1 SGHVS and CDR2 FQNEAQ come from the germline V gene. The DNA for the CDR3 is TGTGCCAGCAGCTTTACTTGGGGCATCCGGGGCACTGAAGCTTTCTTT. It is translated as CASSFTWGIRGTEAFF.

The chain carries TRBV6-1 and TRBJ2-6; D not resolved. From germline, CDR1 is MNHNS and CDR2 SASEGT. Trimming removed 4 bases at V and 0 bases at J, with 10 bases between. This CDR3 contains 16 residues. This CDR3 is CASSGQLSSGANVLTF. CDR3 sequence (DNA): TGTGCCAGCAGTGGCCAACTGAGCTCTGGGGCCAACGTCCTGACTTTC.

This rearrangement joins TRBV18 to TRBJ2-7; 7 positions agree with TRBD1. The J segment lost 3 bases and the V segment lost 5 bases, leaving 10 bases of the junction unmatched. CDR1 is KGHSH and CDR2 is LQKENI in the germline V gene. The CDR3 has 15 residues. DNA for the CDR3: TGTGCCAGCTCAGAGACAGGGTTCGGGATCTACGAGCAGTACTTC. Amino acid sequence: CASSETGFGIYEQYF.

This sequence joins TRBV2 and TRBJ2-1, with 11 bases identical to TRBD2. Looked up from germline, CDR1 is SNHLY and CDR2 is FYNNEI. The CDR3 is 15 residues long. The V segment lost 7 bases and the J segment 5 bases; nucleotides outside the gene matches: 7. The CDR3 spells CASNPSGRPDNEQFF. CDR3 coding DNA: TGTGCCAGCAATCCTAGCGGGAGGCCTGACAATGAGCAGTTCTTC. The full variable domain, rest sourced from reference TRBV2 and TRBJ2-1, is EPEVTQTPSHQVTQMGQEVILRCVPISNHLYFYWYRQILGQKVEFLVSFYNNEISEKSEIFDDQFSVERPDGSNFTLKIRSTKLEDSAMYFCASNPSGRPDNEQFFGPGTRLTVL.

This clone was recorded a few times. V usage is TRBV18 and J usage is TRBJ2-3; D unresolved. Germline values: CDR1 KGHSH, CDR2 LQKENI. Deletions cut 3 bases from V and 1 base from J, with 5 bases between. CDR3 length: 13 amino acids. The CDR3 protein is CASSPRRTDTQYF. The CDR3 DNA sequence: TGTGCCAGCTCACCTCGTCGCACAGATACGCAGTATTTT.

This chain uses TRBV18 with TRBJ2-1; TRBD1 matches 7 bases. Per germline, CDR1 KGHSH and CDR2 LQKENI. Trimming took 0 bases from V and 0 from J; bases not matched to a gene: 5. The CDR3 has 17 residues. The CDR3 DNA is TGTGCCAGCTCACCACCGACAGGGTCGGGCTCCTACAATGAGCAGTTCTTC. This codes for CASSPPTGSGSYNEQFF.

The gene calls are TRBV6-2 or TRBV6-3 and TRBJ2-5; D gene unclear. The germline CDR1 and CDR2 sequences are MNHEY and SVGEGT. Trimming cost V 3 bases and J 2 bases, with 13 bases left between them. This CDR3 contains 15 residues. CDR3 in DNA: TGTGCCAGCAGTTATGCAAGACCTGATCAAGAGACCCAGTACTTC. Protein sequence: CASSYARPDQETQYF.

The rearrangement joins TRBV7-2 to TRBJ1-5; 8 bases agree with TRBD1. J was trimmed by 6 bases and V by 1 base; bases with no gene match: 5. CDR1 SGHTA and CDR2 FQGNSA come from the germline V gene. The CDR3 has 15 residues. The DNA for the CDR3 is TGTGCCAGCAGCTTAGGCACAGGGGGTGGTCAGCCCCAGCATTTT. It codes for CASSLGTGGGQPQHF.

The chain recombines TRBV11-2 with TRBJ2-4; 7 bases are a match to TRBD1. Germline CDR1 SGHAT, CDR2 FQNNGV. The CDR3 sequence is 14 residues long. V shed 5 bases, J shed 9 bases, and the junction held 10 bases outside the gene matches. The CDR3 sequence is CASSLQGSVGIQYF. DNA of the CDR3: TGTGCCAGCAGCCTACAGGGGAGTGTCGGCATTCAGTACTTC.

Here the CDR3 reads CASRLSIRPIAKNIQYF. Here the CDR3 DNA reads TGTGCAAGTCGCTTATCAATCCGTCCTATAGCCAAAAACATTCAGTACTTC. The chain has TRBV12-2 and TRBJ2-4; the D segment call TRBD2 is taken from the table without a DNA check. TRBV12-2 is shown as a pseudogene. The CDR3 is 17 residues long.